Described below is a single T cell receptor (beta chain) sequence and its context. Its matching antigen is unknown. This specimen comes from a study of cytomegalovirus exposure and HLA in healthy donors. Study conclusions and caveats: Most observed TCR sequences were rare, whereas some public TCRs were detected in many donors. Within a later analysis, the majority of CMV-associated TCR beta chains appeared HLA-restricted. Reports indicated that the classifier achieved high specificity and sensitivity in diagnosing cytomegalovirus status.

Germline-derived CDR1 and CDR2 are SEHNR and FQNEAQ (reference sequence). V dropped 6 bases and J dropped 4; count of bases not matched to a gene: 6. The CDR3 spans 14 residues. The study ran its PCR with 60 Vbeta and 13 Jbeta primers. Data came from immunoSEQ multiplex PCR; TCRdb stores just in-frame clones and leaves some out. The sample lists roughly 230,000 clones, around 90% occurring once. Sequencing was carried out using PBMCs. V is TRBV7-9 and J is TRBJ1-5; 7 nucleotides align to TRBD1. This receptor was identified in a girl aged 2 to 9 in good health and CMV-seronegative. As DNA, the CDR3 is TGTGCCAGCAGTACCGGGACAGCGAATCAGCCCCAGCATTTT. Translation gives CASSTGTANQPQHF.